The rows below give T cell receptor beta chains drawn from one sample of a study of Graves' ophthalmopathy and Graves' hyperthyroidism. Via MiXCR, TCRdb re-called the multiplex PCR reads, giving one row per CDR3 protein. The sample holds some 240,000 distinct CDR3 sequences; around 42% are singletons and the top ten take around half. The sequenced sample was peripheral blood. These receptors all stem from an adult man with Graves' ophthalmopathy. The CDR3 runs from the conserved cysteine through the conserved F or W. A D gene is named only where the DNA matches it firmly. Rows give clone size only sometimes, using once, few, many, or a class for an expanded clone.

>TRBJ1-1|NA|TRBV9|NA
TGTGCCAGCAGCCCACCGGTTCTGAACACTGAAGCTTTCTTT
CASSPPVLNTEAFF
>TRBJ2-5|TRBD1|TRBV10-3|NA
TGTGCCATCAGTGATGTACAGGGGGCGGTGTACCAAGAGACCCAGTACTTC
CAISDVQGAVYQETQYF
>TRBJ1-6|TRBD1|TRBV11-2|few
TGTGCCAGCAGCTCAGAAAGGACAGGGCGGAATTCACCCCTCCACTTT
CASSSERTGRNSPLHF
>TRBJ1-2|NA|TRBV5-6|NA
TGTGCCAGCAGCTTTCGGCCGAACGAAAGGGATGGCTACATCTTC
CASSFRPNERDGYIF
>TRBJ1-2|NA|TRBV2|few
TGTGCCAGCAGCAACACAGGGTACTCCTATGGCTACACCTTC
CASSNTGYSYGYTF
>TRBJ2-5|TRBD2|TRBV7-8|NA
TGTGCCAGCAGCTCACGGGACCCGGGACCAGCGGGAGGCAGGGAGACCCAGTACTTC
CASSSRDPGPAGGRETQYF
>TRBJ2-5|NA|TRBV7-9|few
TGTGCCAGCAGCGACCAGACGGTTTGGACCCAGTACTTC
CASSDQTVWTQYF
>TRBJ1-3|NA|TRBV20-1|NA
TGCAGTGCTAGATATTCCGGGAACTCTGGAAACACCATATATTTT
CSARYSGNSGNTIYF
>TRBJ1-5|NA|TRBV24-1|many
TGTGCCACAATGGGGGGTGGCAATCAGCCCCAGCATTTT
CATMGGGNQPQHF
>TRBJ2-7|NA|TRBV28|NA
TGTGCCAGCAGTGGGGGCGCATACGAGCAGTACTTC
CASSGGAYEQYF
>TRBJ1-2|NA|TRBV6-1|NA
TGTGCCAGCAGCCCATATAGTGGCTACACCTTC
CASSPYSGYTF
>TRBJ1-1|NA|TRBV29-1|NA
TGCAGCGTTGAAGATGACCCGGGGATGGCTGAAGCTTTCTTT
CSVEDDPGMAEAFF
>TRBJ2-3|TRBD2|TRBV20-1|NA
TGCAGTGCTCCAAGCGGGGGGGCGGGAGATACGCAGTATTTT
CSAPSGGAGDTQYF
>TRBJ1-6|NA|TRBV4-2|NA
TGTGCCAGCAGCCAAACGGTGGTGGGGGATTCACCCCTCCACTTT
CASSQTVVGDSPLHF
>TRBJ2-7|NA|TRBV19|NA
TGTGCCAGTAGTACGGGGCCCAGCTCCTACGAGCAGTACTTC
CASSTGPSSYEQYF
>TRBJ1-5|NA|TRBV2|NA
TGTGCCAGCAGTGTTGGGGAGGCGAGCAATCAGCCCCAGCATTTT
CASSVGEASNQPQHF
>TRBJ1-2|NA|TRBV3-1|NA
TGTGCCAGCAGCCCCGCTCCTGGCGGCTACACCTTC
CASSPAPGGYTF
>TRBJ1-4|NA|TRBV7-2|NA
TGTGCCAGCAGCTTAGGAACAGGTCCTAATGAAAAACTGTTTTTT
CASSLGTGPNEKLFF
>TRBJ1-1|NA|TRBV10-3|NA
TGTGCCATTTCACAGGCGTCTCTAAACACTGAAGCTTTCTTT
CAISQASLNTEAFF
>TRBJ1-2|NA|TRBV14|once
TGTGTCGCAGCGTGGCTGAAGGGAATGGACTATGGCTACACCTTC
CVAAWLKGMDYGYTF
>TRBJ2-7|NA|TRBV5-3|NA
TGCGCCAGCAGCCAGGGAGCCTGGGGGGAAAGATCCTACGAGCAGTACTTC
CASSQGAWGERSYEQYF
>TRBJ2-7|TRBD1|TRBV12-3/TRBV12-4|NA
TGTGCCAGCAGTCGGCGAGAGGGGGCCGAGCAGTACTTC
CASSRREGAEQYF
>TRBJ1-5|NA|TRBV4-1|NA
TGCGCCAGCAGCCAACCCAAGGAGGGACGGAGCAATCAGCCCCAGCATTTT
CASSQPKEGRSNQPQHF
>TRBJ2-3|NA|TRBV9|NA
TGTGCCAGCAGCCGGGATCATTCTAGCACAGATACGCAGTATTTT
CASSRDHSSTDTQYF
>TRBJ2-7|NA|TRBV7-3|NA
TGTGCCAGCAGCTTAAGGTTGGGCAGACCCTCCTACGAGCAGTACTTC
CASSLRLGRPSYEQYF
>TRBJ2-5|NA|TRBV12-3/TRBV12-4|NA
TGTGCCAGCAGGAGGGACTGGGACGGAAGGGAGACCCAGTACTTC
CASRRDWDGRETQYF
>TRBJ1-6|NA|TRBV7-2|once
TGTGCCAGCAGCTTAGTCACGGCGAGTAATTCACCCCTCCACTTT
CASSLVTASNSPLHF
>TRBJ2-7|TRBD2|TRBV19|NA
TGTGCCAGTAGTATAGGACTAGCGGGAACCGAGCAGTACTTC
CASSIGLAGTEQYF
>TRBJ1-3|TRBD1|TRBV20-1|few
TGCAGTGCTAGAGGGGCAGGGGGCAAGGTTACTGGAAACACCATATATTTT
CSARGAGGKVTGNTIYF
>TRBJ2-7|NA|TRBV7-8|NA
TGTGCCAGCAGCCCGTTTGGGCAGAACTCCTACGAGCAGTACTTC
CASSPFGQNSYEQYF
>TRBJ1-1|NA|TRBV7-2|NA
TGTGCCAGCAGCTTAGCAGGGCGACAGTGGACTGAAGCTTTCTTT
CASSLAGRQWTEAFF
>TRBJ2-7|TRBD1|TRBV7-9|NA
TGTGCCAGCAGCGGCAACAGGGGTTACGAGCAGTACTTC
CASSGNRGYEQYF
>TRBJ2-2|TRBD2|TRBV7-9|NA
TGTGCCGGTTCAGCTAGCGGGCCCAACACCGGGGAGCTGTTTTTT
CAGSASGPNTGELFF
>TRBJ2-1|NA|TRBV5-1|NA
TGCGCCAGCAGTTACGGGAGCCCCTACAATGAGCAGTTCTTC
CASSYGSPYNEQFF
>TRBJ2-5|TRBD2|TRBV10-3|NA
TGTGCCGCCCCCGGGACTATCCAAGAGACCCAGTACTTC
CAAPGTIQETQYF
>TRBJ2-5|NA|TRBV29-1|few
TGCAGCGTTTCGGATCTCGGGAAAGGGGACTTC
CSVSDLGKGDF
>TRBJ1-2|NA|TRBV20-1|NA
TGCAGTGCTAGAGGGGGGGCGGGGAACTATGGCTACACCTTC
CSARGGAGNYGYTF
>TRBJ2-7|TRBD1|TRBV5-1|few
TGCGCCAGCAGCCCCTCCGGGACAGGGCATCCCTACGAGCAGTACTTC
CASSPSGTGHPYEQYF
>TRBJ2-5|TRBD2|TRBV20-1|NA
TGCAGTGCTAGAGATAGCCTTAGCGGGGGGGCCCAAGAGACCCAGTACTTC
CSARDSLSGGAQETQYF
>TRBJ2-7|NA|TRBV7-2|NA
TGTGCCAGCAGCTTAGCCTTCTCGAATCCGGACTACGAGCAGTACTTC
CASSLAFSNPDYEQYF
>TRBJ2-2|TRBD1|TRBV15|NA
TGTGCCACCAGCACACGCCAGGGGGCCACGAACACCGGGGAGCTGTTTTTT
CATSTRQGATNTGELFF
>TRBJ2-7|NA|TRBV6-2/TRBV6-3|NA
TGTGCCAGCGGTGACGGGGTTGTACGGGAGCAGTACTTC
CASGDGVVREQYF
>TRBJ1-1|NA|TRBV29-1|NA
TGCAGCGTTGGTGGGGGACGGGGGGAAGCTTTCTTT
CSVGGGRGEAFF
>TRBJ2-5|NA|TRBV24-1|NA
TGTGCCACCAGTGATTCCGGGGAATTGGGGGAGACCCAGTACTTC
CATSDSGELGETQYF
>TRBJ2-5|TRBD2|TRBV7-9|NA
TGTGCCAGCAGCGGGGGGGGGTCAGAGACCCAGTACTTC
CASSGGGSETQYF
>TRBJ1-1|NA|TRBV7-9|NA
TGTGCCAGCAGCTTAGAGGGGCAGCGGAACACTGAAGCTTTCTTT
CASSLEGQRNTEAFF
>TRBJ1-5|NA|TRBV5-4|NA
TGTGCCAGCAGCTCGGGCAATCAGCCCCAGCATTTT
CASSSGNQPQHF
>TRBJ2-7|NA|TRBV5-1|few
TGCGCCAGCAGCTTGGGGATAGGCCCCTACGAGCAGTACTTC
CASSLGIGPYEQYF
>TRBJ2-6|NA|TRBV7-9|few
TGTGCCAGCAGCCCCTCCCCAGGGACGGGCTCTGGGGCCAACGTCCTGACTTTC
CASSPSPGTGSGANVLTF
>TRBJ2-5|TRBD1|TRBV14|once
TGTGCCAGCAGCCAAGATTGGCAGGACAGGGGGGCCGGTGAGACCCAGTACTTC
CASSQDWQDRGAGETQYF
>TRBJ2-7|NA|TRBV11-1|NA
TGTGCCAGCAGCTTAGCGCGGGGGCGCGGGGCCTACGAGCAGTACTTC
CASSLARGRGAYEQYF
>TRBJ2-1|TRBD1|TRBV20-1|NA
TGCAGTGCTAGAGACTCGGACAGGATTGGAAATGAGCAGTTCTTC
CSARDSDRIGNEQFF
>TRBJ2-5|NA|TRBV7-7|NA
TGTGCTAGCAGCTTCGCGACAGGGAGGGGAGAGACCCAGTACTTC
CASSFATGRGETQYF
>TRBJ1-1|NA|TRBV20-1|NA
TGCAGTGCTAGAGATCAAAGCTTGCGGACTGAAGCTTTCTTT
CSARDQSLRTEAFF
>TRBJ2-7|NA|TRBV7-3|NA
TGTGCCAGCAGCTTAACATACGGGTACGAGCAGTACTTC
CASSLTYGYEQYF
>TRBJ1-6|NA|TRBV11-2|NA
TGTGCCAGCAGCTTAGCAGGGTGGAATTCACCCCTCCACTTT
CASSLAGWNSPLHF
>TRBJ2-1|TRBD2|TRBV20-1|NA
TGCAGCGGTAGCGGGAGGCCCAATGAGCAGTTCTTC
CSGSGRPNEQFF
>TRBJ2-5|TRBD2|TRBV7-3|NA
TGTGCCAGCAGCTTAATAGGCAGGCTAGCGGGAGGTTTAGAGACCCAGTACTTC
CASSLIGRLAGGLETQYF
>TRBJ2-7|NA|TRBV10-2|few
TGCGCCAGCACTGAATGGCGGGGCACCTACGAGCAGTACTTC
CASTEWRGTYEQYF
>TRBJ1-1|NA|TRBV20-1|NA
TGCAGTGCTAGCGCCGATCCTCGGCGGACGAACACTGAAGCTTTCTTT
CSASADPRRTNTEAFF